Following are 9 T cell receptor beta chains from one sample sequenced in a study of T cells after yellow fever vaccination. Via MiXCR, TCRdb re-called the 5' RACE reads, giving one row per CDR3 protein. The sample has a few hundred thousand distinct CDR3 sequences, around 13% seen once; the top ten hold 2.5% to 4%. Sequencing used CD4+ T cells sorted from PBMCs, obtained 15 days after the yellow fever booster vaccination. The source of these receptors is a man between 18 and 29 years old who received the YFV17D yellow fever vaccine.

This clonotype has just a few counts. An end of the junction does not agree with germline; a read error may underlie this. The CDR3 region has the DNA TGTGCTAGCAGCTCCGGAGGGACGGGGGCGGAGACCCAGTACTTC. This encodes CASSSGGTGAETQYF. The chain links TRBV7-7 to TRBJ2-5, with D possibly being TRBD1 or TRBD2 (6 bases each). CDR3 length equals 15 residues. Germline CDR1 is SSHAT and CDR2 is FNYEAQ (reference sequence).

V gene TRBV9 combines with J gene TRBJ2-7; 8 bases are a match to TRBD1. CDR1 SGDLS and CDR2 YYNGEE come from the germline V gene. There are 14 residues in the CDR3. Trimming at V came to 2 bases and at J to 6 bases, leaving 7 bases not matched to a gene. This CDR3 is CASSVVRGLFEQYF. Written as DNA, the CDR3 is TGTGCCAGCAGCGTCGTCAGGGGGCTATTCGAGCAGTACTTC.

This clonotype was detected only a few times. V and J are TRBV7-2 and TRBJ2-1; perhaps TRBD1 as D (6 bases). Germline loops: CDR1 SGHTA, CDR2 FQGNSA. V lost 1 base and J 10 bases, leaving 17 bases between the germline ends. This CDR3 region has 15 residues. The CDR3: CASSLEGTGWREQFF. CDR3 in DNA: TGTGCCAGCAGCTTAGAAGGCACAGGGTGGAGGGAGCAGTTCTTC. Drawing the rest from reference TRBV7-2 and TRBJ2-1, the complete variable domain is GAGVSQSPSNKVTEKGKDVELRCDPISGHTALYWYRQSLGQGLEFLIYFQGNSAPDKSGLPSDRFSAERTGGSVSTLTIQRTQQEDSAVYLCASSLEGTGWREQFFGPGTRLTVL.

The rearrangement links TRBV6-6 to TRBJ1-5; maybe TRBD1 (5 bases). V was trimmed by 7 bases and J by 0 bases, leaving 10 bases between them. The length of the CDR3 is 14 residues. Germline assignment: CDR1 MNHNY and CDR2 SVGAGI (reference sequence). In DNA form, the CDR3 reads TGTGCCAGCAAGAACGGACATAGCAATCAGCCCCAGCATTTT. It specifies CASKNGHSNQPQHF.

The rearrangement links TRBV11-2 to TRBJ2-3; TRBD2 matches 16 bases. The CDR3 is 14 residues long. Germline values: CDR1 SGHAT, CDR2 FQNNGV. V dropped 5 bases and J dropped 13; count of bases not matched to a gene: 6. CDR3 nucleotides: TGTGCCAGCAGCCAGGGACTAGCGGGGGGGCGGGAGTATTTT. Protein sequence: CASSQGLAGGREYF.

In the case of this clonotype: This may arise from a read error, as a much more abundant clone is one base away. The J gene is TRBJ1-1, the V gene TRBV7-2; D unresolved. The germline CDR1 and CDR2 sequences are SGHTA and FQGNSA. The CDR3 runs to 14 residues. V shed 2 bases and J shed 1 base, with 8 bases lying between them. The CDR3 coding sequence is TGTGCCAGCAGCTTAATAGTGGGGAACACTGAAGCTTTCTTT. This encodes CASSLIVGNTEAFF.

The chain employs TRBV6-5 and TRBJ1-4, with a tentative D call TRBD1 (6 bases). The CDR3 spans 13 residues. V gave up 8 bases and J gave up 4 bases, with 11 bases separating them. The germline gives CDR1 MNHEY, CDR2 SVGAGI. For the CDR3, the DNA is TGTGCCAGCTCGGGGGCCCTTAATGAAAAACTGTTTTTT. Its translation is CASSGALNEKLFF.

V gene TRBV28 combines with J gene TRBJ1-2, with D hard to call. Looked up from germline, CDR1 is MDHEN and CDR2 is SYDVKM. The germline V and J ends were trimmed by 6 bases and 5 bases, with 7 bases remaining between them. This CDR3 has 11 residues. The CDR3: CASRTSYGYTF. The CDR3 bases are TGTGCCAGCAGAACCTCATATGGCTACACCTTC.

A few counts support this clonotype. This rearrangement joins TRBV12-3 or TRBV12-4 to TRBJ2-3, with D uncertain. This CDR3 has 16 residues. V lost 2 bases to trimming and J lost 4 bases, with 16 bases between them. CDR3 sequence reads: CASSLFDTLISDTQYF. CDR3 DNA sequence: TGTGCCAGCAGTTTATTTGACACCTTAATATCAGATACGCAGTATTTT.